The next 6 T cell receptor beta chains were all read from a single sample in a study of blood T cell repertoires in COVID-19. Produced via immunoSEQ multiplex PCR; TCRdb's table is partial and in-frame only. The sample lists more than 95,000 clones; over 75% were seen once. Sequenced material: peripheral blood. All receptors come from a woman older than 75 with acute or convalescent COVID-19.

The sample holds one count of this clone. The chain is built from TRBV7-2 and TRBJ1-6, with TRBD1 matching 7 bases. Germline CDR1 is SGHTA and CDR2 is FQGNSA. The trim removed 5 bases at V and 7 bases at J, leaving 8 bases unmatched. The CDR3 has 15 amino acids. The CDR3 DNA reads TGTGCCAGCAGCATACAGGCAGGGGGGAATTCACCCCTCCACTTT. Translating gives CASSIQAGGNSPLHF.

As to this clone: The sample has other DNA sequences that encode this CDR3 too. The chain uses TRBV24-1 and TRBJ1-1, with 10 bases identical to TRBD1. Germline trimming cut 5 bases from V and 5 bases from J; bases unmatched to any gene: 1. Per the germline V gene, CDR1 is KGHDR and CDR2 is SFDVKD. The CDR3 runs to 13 residues. The CDR3 sequence is CATSGTGGTEAFF. CDR3 DNA: TGTGCCACCAGTGGGACAGGGGGAACTGAAGCTTTCTTT.

The J gene is TRBJ2-7, the V gene TRBV28, with D unclear. The CDR3 extends over 15 amino acids. CDR1 is MDHEN and CDR2 is SYDVKM in the germline V gene. V was clipped by 3 bases and J by 3 bases, with 15 bases between them. CDR3 sequence reads: CASSLPARSGYEQYF. The CDR3 coding sequence is TGTGCCAGCAGTTTGCCGGCCCGGTCGGGCTACGAGCAGTACTTC.

This clone was seen only once. The gene calls are TRBV5-1 and TRBJ2-1, with 7 bases identical to TRBD2. The CDR3 loop spans 15 amino acids. The trim removed 2 bases at V and 4 bases at J, leaving 6 bases unmatched. Germline CDR1 is SGHRS and CDR2 is YFSETQ. CDR3 nucleotides: TGCGCCAGCAGCTTAATGGGGGGGACTTACAATGAGCAGTTCTTC. Amino acid sequence: CASSLMGGTYNEQFF.

The genes are TRBV11-1 and TRBJ2-3, with TRBD2 identical over 8 bases. After removal of 6 bases from V and 2 bases from J, the junction contained 4 bases not matched to a gene. From germline, CDR1 is SGHAT and CDR2 FQDESV (reference sequence). The CDR3 is 14 amino acids. This CDR3 is CASRRGAITDTQYF. The DNA of the CDR3 is TGTGCCAGCAGGCGGGGGGCAATCACAGATACGCAGTATTTT.

The genes are TRBV5-1 and TRBJ2-1, with D perhaps TRBD1 (5 bases). This CDR3 comprises 13 residues. Trimming stripped 1 base from V and 5 bases from J, with 7 bases between. Germline CDR1 is SGHRS and CDR2 is YFSETQ. In nucleotides, the CDR3 is TGCGCCAGCAGCTTGAGGGGCGACAATGAGCAGTTCTTC. Protein: CASSLRGDNEQFF.